This TCR beta chain was documented in a study of breast tumors, draining lymph nodes, adjacent tissues. TCRdb called the multiplex PCR reads again in MiXCR, with one record for every CDR3 protein. The table includes under 250,000 distinct CDR3 sequences, about 30% detected once. This clonotype was seen many times. Breast cancer patients provided tissue from their axillary draining lymph nodes. CDR1 is SGHRS, CDR2 YFSETQ, per germline. The CDR3 length is 15 residues. Trimming cost V 4 bases and J 3 bases; bases outside gene matches: 8. The chain joins TRBV5-1 to TRBJ2-7, with 9 bases aligning to TRBD2. Material: axillary lymph node tissue. The source is a female donor with breast cancer. Some clones in this sample may be carry-over from other donors' samples. In DNA, the CDR3 is TGCGCCAGCAGCGACCCGACTAGCGGTTTCTACGAGCAGTACTTC. Protein: CASSDPTSGFYEQYF.